This T cell receptor beta chain was documented in a study of blood T cell repertoires in COVID-19. Looking at the study overall: The United States, Italy and Spain supplied acute and convalescent COVID-19 samples. T cells, B-cell-depleted T cells, or PBMCs provided the cDNA or gDNA that served as material.

In the authors' workflow: Amplification from reference gene primers served as the basis for estimated nucleated cell counts. The assay was immunoSEQ multiplex PCR, and TCRdb's table has in-frame clones only and misses some. V and J calls and clone size follow that table, whereas D and trimming were derived from the DNA. The sample holds around 320,000 clones; about 91% are singletons and the top ten take more than 6.5%. CDR3 length equals 15 residues. Germline V CDR1 and CDR2: LGHNA, YSLEER. Trimming removed 1 base at V and 10 bases at J, with 14 bases between. The chain has TRBV4-3 and TRBJ1-6; tentative D call: TRBD1 (5 bases). The clonotype comes from a woman between 25 and 40 years old who had recovered from COVID-19. The sequenced sample was peripheral blood. This chain's CDR3 is CASSQVFSGGSPLHF. The CDR3 bases are TGCGCCAGCAGCCAAGTATTTTCGGGGGGATCACCCCTCCACTTT.